The 2 T cell receptor beta chains reported below all come from one sample, sequenced in a study of glioma-infiltrating T cells after dendritic cell vaccination. Here immunoSEQ multiplex PCR was the method, and the copy in TCRdb shows in-frame clones only, minus some. The table has roughly 100,000 clones, around 83% seen once. The time point denotes: after dendritic cell vaccination, including at tumor progression/relapse. The specimen was blood, collected after dendritic cell vaccination. These receptors all stem from a human donor with glioblastoma.

The chain links TRBV6-1 to TRBJ2-5; 8 bases are shared with TRBD2. CDR3 length equals 17 residues. Germline CDR1 MNHNS, CDR2 SASEGT. Losses at the gene ends were 2 bases for V and 2 bases for J; bases not matched to a gene: 10. CDR3 DNA sequence: TGTGCCAGCAGTGAATTTTGGGCTAGCGGGTTGCAAGAGACCCAGTACTTC. The encoded protein is CASSEFWASGLQETQYF.

The chain carries TRBV7-6 and TRBJ2-5, with TRBD1 matching 8 bases. The germline V gene encodes CDR1 SGHVS and CDR2 FNYEAQ. Trimming took 6 bases from V and 11 from J; bases not matched to a gene: 11. The CDR3 consists of 13 residues. The CDR3 nucleotides are TGTGCCAGCAGTTCCGGACAGGGCAGGGAGCAGTACTTC. Translation gives CASSSGQGREQYF.